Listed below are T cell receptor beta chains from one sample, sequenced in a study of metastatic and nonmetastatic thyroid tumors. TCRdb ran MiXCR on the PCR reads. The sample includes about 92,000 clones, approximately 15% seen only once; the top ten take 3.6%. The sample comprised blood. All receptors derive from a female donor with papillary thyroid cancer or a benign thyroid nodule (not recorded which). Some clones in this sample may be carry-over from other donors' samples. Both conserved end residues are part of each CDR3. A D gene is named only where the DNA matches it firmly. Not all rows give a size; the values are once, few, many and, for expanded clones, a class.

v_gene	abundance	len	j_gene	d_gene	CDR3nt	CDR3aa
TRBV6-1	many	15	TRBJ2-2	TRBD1	TGTGCCAGCGATCATGGACAGGGCGGCACCGGGGAGCTGTTTTTT	CASDHGQGGTGELFF
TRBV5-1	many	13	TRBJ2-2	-	TGCGCCAGCAGCTCGGGGACTGCCGGGGAGCTGTTTTTT	CASSSGTAGELFF
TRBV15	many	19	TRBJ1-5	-	TGTGCCACCAGCAGAGATCGGGCCAGCCGATTCTATAGCAATCAGCCCCAGCATTTT	CATSRDRASRFYSNQPQHF
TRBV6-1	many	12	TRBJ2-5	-	TGTGCCAGCAGGGCAGCTCTTTTGACCCAGTACTTC	CASRAALLTQYF
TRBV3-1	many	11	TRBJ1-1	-	TGTGCCAGCAGCCTCCCGCCAACCCTCTTCTTT	CASSLPPTLFF
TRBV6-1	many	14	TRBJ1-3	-	TGTGCCAGCAGTGATGGATACTCTGGAAACACCATATATTTT	CASSDGYSGNTIYF
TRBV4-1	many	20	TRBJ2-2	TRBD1	TGCGCCAGCAGCCAAGAAGGAGGCAGGGGGAAAGCGGCGAACACCGGGGAGCTGTTTTTT	CASSQEGGRGKAANTGELFF
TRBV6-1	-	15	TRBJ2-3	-	TGTGCCAGCAGTGGATCCTGTACAGGGTCAGATACGCAGTATTTT	CASSGSCTGSDTQYF
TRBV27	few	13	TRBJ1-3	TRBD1	TGTGCCAGCAGGAGACAGGGTGGAAACACCATATATTTT	CASRRQGGNTIYF
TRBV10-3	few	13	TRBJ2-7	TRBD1	TGTGCCATCATGTATCAGGGGGCGTACGAGCAGTACTTC	CAIMYQGAYEQYF
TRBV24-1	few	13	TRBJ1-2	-	TGTGTCACCAGTGATTCCGTTTACTATGGCTACACCTTC	CVTSDSVYYGYTF
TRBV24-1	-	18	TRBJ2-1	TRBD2	TGTGCCACCAGTGAGGGAGGCCTACTATCGGGGGGTCCGGAAGAGCAGTTCTTC	CATSEGGLLSGGPEEQFF
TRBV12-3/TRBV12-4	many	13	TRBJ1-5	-	TGTGCCAGCACCCTTGGGGGTTCCCAGCCCCAGCATTTT	CASTLGGSQPQHF
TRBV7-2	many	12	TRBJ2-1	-	TGTGCCAGCAGCCCATCAAACAATGAGCAGTTCTTC	CASSPSNNEQFF
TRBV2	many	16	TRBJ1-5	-	TGTGCCAGCAGTGACGGTTTAAATGATAGCAATCAGCCCCAGCATTTT	CASSDGLNDSNQPQHF
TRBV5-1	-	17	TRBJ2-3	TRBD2	TGCGCTAGCAGCTTGTCGGTTAGCGGGGGGGGATCAGATACGCAGTATTTT	CASSLSVSGGGSDTQYF
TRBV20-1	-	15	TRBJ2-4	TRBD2	TGCAGTGCTGGTAGCAGGGAGGGAGCCAAAAACATTCAGTACTTC	CSAGSREGAKNIQYF
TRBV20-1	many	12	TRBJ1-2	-	TGCAGTGCTAGTGGCAGGCCTGATGGCTACACCTTC	CSASGRPDGYTF
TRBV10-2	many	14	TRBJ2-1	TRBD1	TGCGCCAGCAGTGAGTGGACAGGGGGGAATGAGCAGTTCTTC	CASSEWTGGNEQFF
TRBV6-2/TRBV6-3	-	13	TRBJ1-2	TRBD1	TGTGCCAGCAGTCCCGGGACAGTGTATGGCTACACCTTC	CASSPGTVYGYTF
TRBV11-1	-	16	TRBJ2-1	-	TGTGCCAGCAGCTCGGCGGGGTCCCGGCCGTACAATGAGCAGTTCTTC	CASSSAGSRPYNEQFF
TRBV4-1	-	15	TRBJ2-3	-	TGCGCCAGCAGCCCTTCAAGCCCTTATACAGATACGCAGTATTTT	CASSPSSPYTDTQYF
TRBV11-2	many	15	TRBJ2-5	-	TGTGCCAGCAGCTTAGCGGGGACGTACCAAGAGACCCAGTACTTC	CASSLAGTYQETQYF
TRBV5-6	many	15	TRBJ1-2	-	TGTGCCAGCAGTATACTCGACGCAGGGGTCTCTGGCTACACCTTC	CASSILDAGVSGYTF
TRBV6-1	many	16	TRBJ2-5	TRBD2	TGTGCCAGCAGCCACAGTAGCGGGGGGGCCCGGGAGACCCAGTACTTC	CASSHSSGGARETQYF
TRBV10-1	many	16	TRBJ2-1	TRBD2	TGCGCCAGCAGTGACCCCGGGACTAGCACCGAAAATGAGCAGTTCTTC	CASSDPGTSTENEQFF
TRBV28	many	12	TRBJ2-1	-	TGTGCCAGCAGCCTCTCCTACAATGAGCAGTTCTTC	CASSLSYNEQFF
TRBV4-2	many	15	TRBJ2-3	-	TGTGCCAGCAGCCCCAGGACAGCGGCTTGGGATACGCAGTATTTT	CASSPRTAAWDTQYF
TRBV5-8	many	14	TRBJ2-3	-	TGTGCCAGCAGCTTGGACAGGGGCACAGATACGCAGTATTTT	CASSLDRGTDTQYF
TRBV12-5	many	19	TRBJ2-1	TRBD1	TGTGCTAGTGGTTTGGTCGTTGACTCGGACAGGGGGCAGGACAATGAGCAGTTCTTC	CASGLVVDSDRGQDNEQFF
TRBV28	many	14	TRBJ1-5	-	TGTGCCAGCAGTCCGACACGGGAATTGCAGCCCCAGCATTTT	CASSPTRELQPQHF
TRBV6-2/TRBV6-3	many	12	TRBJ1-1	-	TGTGCCAGCAGTTTAATGAACACTGAAGCTTTCTTT	CASSLMNTEAFF
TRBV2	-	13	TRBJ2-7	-	TGTGCCAGCCAGGATGGCGCAACCTACGAGCAGTACTTC	CASQDGATYEQYF
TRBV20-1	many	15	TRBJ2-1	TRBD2	TGCAGTGCTCTTCCCGGACTAGCGGGTCAAAATGAGCAGTTCTTC	CSALPGLAGQNEQFF
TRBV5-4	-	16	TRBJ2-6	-	TGTGCCAGCAGCTTAATACAGGGCCCTGGGGCCAACGTCCTGACTTTC	CASSLIQGPGANVLTF
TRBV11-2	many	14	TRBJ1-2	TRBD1	TGTGCCAGCAGTTCCGACAGGGGATCGGTTGGCTACACCTTC	CASSSDRGSVGYTF
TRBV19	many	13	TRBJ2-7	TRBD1	TGTGCCTCTTTCGAGGACAGGGGGCACGAGCAGTACTTC	CASFEDRGHEQYF
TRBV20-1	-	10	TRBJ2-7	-	TGCAGTGCGTCCCGGCACGAGCAGTACTTC	CSASRHEQYF
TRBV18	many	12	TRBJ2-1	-	TGTGCCAGCTCACTTGTAGACAGGGAGCAGTTCTTC	CASSLVDREQFF
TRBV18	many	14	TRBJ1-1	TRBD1	TGTGCCAGCTCAATAAAGGGGGCGAACACTGAAGCTTTCTTT	CASSIKGANTEAFF
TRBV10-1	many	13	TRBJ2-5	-	TGCGCCAGCAGCCGGGGACTTCAAGAGACCCAGTACTTC	CASSRGLQETQYF
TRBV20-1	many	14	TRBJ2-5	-	TGCAGTGCTAGCCCGGCAGGGATCTCTGAGACCCAGTACTTC	CSASPAGISETQYF
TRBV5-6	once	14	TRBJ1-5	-	-	CASSFAGGNQPHHF
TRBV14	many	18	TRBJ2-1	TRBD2	TGTGCCAGCAGCCAAGTAACTAGCGGGGGGCGCTTCTACAATGAGCAGTTCTTC	CASSQVTSGGRFYNEQFF
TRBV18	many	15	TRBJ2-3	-	TGTGCCAGCTCCCCGTGGGATGGGTCCGGAGATACGCAGTATTTT	CASSPWDGSGDTQYF
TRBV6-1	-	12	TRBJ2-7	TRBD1	TGTGCCAGCAGGCGGACAGGCTACGAGCAGTACTTC	CASRRTGYEQYF
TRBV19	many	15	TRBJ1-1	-	TGTGCCAGTAGTGGGGGACGGGCCGGGGACACTGAAGCTTTCTTT	CASSGGRAGDTEAFF